Listed below are T cell receptor beta chains from one sample, sequenced in a study of OX40 agonist ivuxolimab in advanced cancers. Produced via immunoSEQ multiplex PCR; TCRdb's table is partial and in-frame only. The data contain some 48,000 clones, 84% of them singletons. Sequenced here: CD4+ or CD8+ T cells sorted from blood, sampled in a trial of the OX40 agonist ivuxolimab. These receptors originate from an adult with an advanced solid tumor such as melanoma, head and neck, liver or kidney cancer. Both conserved end residues are part of each CDR3. Fields, in order: J gene, V gene, clone size, D gene, CDR3 DNA, CDR3 protein. A D gene is named only where the DNA matches it firmly. A row's size may be missing; if present it is once, few, many or a size class.

>TRBJ2-1|TRBV2|.|TRBD2
TGTGCCAGCAGTGAAGCGGGTCTAGCGGGAGATGAGCAGTTCTTC
CASSEAGLAGDEQFF
>TRBJ2-7|TRBV12-5|.|.
TGTGCTAGTGGTTTGAGAAGGGGCCACGAGCAGTACTTC
CASGLRRGHEQYF
>TRBJ2-1|TRBV27|.|.
TGTGCCAGCAGAGATGGACAGAGTTACTACAATGAGCAGTTCTTC
CASRDGQSYYNEQFF
>TRBJ1-1|TRBV27|many|.
TGTGCCAGCAGAGATCCGGCCGCCCGTGAAGCTTTCTTT
CASRDPAAREAFF
>TRBJ2-1|TRBV7-9|.|.
TGTGCCAGCATCCTAGCGACCGACTACAATGAGCAGTTCTTC
CASILATDYNEQFF
>TRBJ2-3|TRBV27|.|TRBD2
TGTGCCAGCAGTGGAGGGACTACGGCAGATACGCAGTATTTT
CASSGGTTADTQYF
>TRBJ1-4|TRBV14|.|.
TGTGCCAGCAGCCAAATGTCGGGGGAAAGAGAAAAACTGTTTTTT
CASSQMSGEREKLFF
>TRBJ2-2|TRBV7-7|few|.
TGTGCCAGCAGCTCGAGAACCGGGGTTGGCACCGGGGAGCTGTTTTTT
CASSSRTGVGTGELFF
>TRBJ2-7|TRBV6-1|.|.
TGTGCCAGCAGTGGGTCTAGCGAGCCGGAAGAGCAGTACTTC
CASSGSSEPEEQYF
>TRBJ1-1|TRBV28|.|TRBD1
TGTGCCAGCAGTCGACAGGGGGTCCCTGAAGCTTTCTTT
CASSRQGVPEAFF
>TRBJ2-6|TRBV5-3|.|.
TGTGCCAGAGCGCGATATGGTGAACAAAGTCGGGCCAACGTCCTGACTTTC
CARARYGEQSRANVLTF
>TRBJ1-1|TRBV19|.|.
TGTGCCAGTAGTATATATGGGCAGGGAACTGAAGCTTTCTTT
CASSIYGQGTEAFF
>TRBJ1-1|TRBV30|.|TRBD1
TGTGCCTCAGTAAGCCCGGACAGGGGAAGTGGAGCTTTCTTT
CASVSPDRGSGAFF
>TRBJ2-7|TRBV27|.|TRBD2
TGTGCCAGCAGGGCCGGGGGGTCCTATTACGAGCAGTACTTC
CASRAGGSYYEQYF
>TRBJ1-5|TRBV7-9|.|.
TGTGCCAGCAGCTTCGGCGGAGCTCAGCCCCAGCATTTT
CASSFGGAQPQHF
>TRBJ2-5|TRBV5-1|.|TRBD1
TGCGCCAGCAGCTTGGAAGGGGGCCGGGAGACCCAGTACTTC
CASSLEGGRETQYF
>TRBJ1-2|TRBV27|.|.
TGTGCCAGCAGTTTAGACTGGTCCGGGACAATCGATGGCTACACCTTC
CASSLDWSGTIDGYTF
>TRBJ2-1|TRBV7-2|.|TRBD2
TGTGCCAGCACCTTTACTAGCGGGGGGGCCGGTTGGGAGCAGTTCTTC
CASTFTSGGAGWEQFF
>TRBJ2-7|TRBV19|.|TRBD1
TGTGCCAGTAGTGTAGGGACAGGGTTTCGACTTGGATACGAGCAGTACTTC
CASSVGTGFRLGYEQYF
>TRBJ2-2|TRBV11-2|.|TRBD2
TGTGCCAGCAGCTTAATCGCTAGCGGGCCCACCGGGGAGCTGTTTTTT
CASSLIASGPTGELFF
>TRBJ2-7|TRBV19|.|.
TGTGCCAGTAGTGCCAGGGGAATCTACGAGCAGTACTTC
CASSARGIYEQYF
>TRBJ1-5|TRBV2|.|.
TGTGCCAGCAGTGAATACGGCGGTGGAGTTCAGCCCCAGCATTTT
CASSEYGGGVQPQHF
>TRBJ2-6|TRBV19|.|.
TGTGCCAGTTCGCATGGGGCCTTCTCTGGGGCCAACGTCCTGACTTTC
CASSHGAFSGANVLTF
>TRBJ2-7|TRBV9|.|.
TGTGCCAGCAGCGTAGATGGATCCTACGAGCAGTACTTC
CASSVDGSYEQYF
>TRBJ2-4|TRBV4-3|.|TRBD1
TGCGCCAGCAGCCAGGGACAGGGGGAGGGAAACATTCAGTACTTC
CASSQGQGEGNIQYF
>TRBJ2-5|TRBV4-1|.|.
TGCGCCAGCAGCCAAGGACTCCTCTCTAGGAGGGAGACCCAGTACTTC
CASSQGLLSRRETQYF
>TRBJ2-6|TRBV7-3|.|.
TGTGCCAGCAGCCCCTCCCTATTTGGGACCAACGTCCTGACTTTC
CASSPSLFGTNVLTF
>TRBJ2-4|TRBV6-1|few|TRBD1
TGTGCCAGCAGTGAAGAACAGGGGGCTTGGACTAGTAACATTCAGTACTTC
CASSEEQGAWTSNIQYF
>TRBJ2-7|TRBV19|.|.
TGTGCCAGTAGTATTCGGAGTCCCTACGAGCAGTACTTC
CASSIRSPYEQYF
>TRBJ1-3|TRBV30|.|.
TGTGCCTGGAGTGTCCAGAGTACTGGAAACACCATATATTTT
CAWSVQSTGNTIYF
>TRBJ2-7|TRBV5-4|.|.
TGTGCCAGCAGCTTGGCCCCGGGGGTCCCCTACGAGCAGTACTTC
CASSLAPGVPYEQYF
>TRBJ2-1|TRBV4-1|once|.
TGCGCCAGCAGCCAAGATGGCGGGCACTCCTACAATGAGCAGTTCTTC
CASSQDGGHSYNEQFF
>TRBJ2-5|TRBV19|.|.
TGTGCCAGTAGTAGGGAGGAGACCCAGTACTTC
CASSREETQYF
>TRBJ2-6|TRBV6-1|.|.
TGTGCCAGCAGTGAAACTGTGGCGGGGGCCAACGTCCTGACTTTC
CASSETVAGANVLTF